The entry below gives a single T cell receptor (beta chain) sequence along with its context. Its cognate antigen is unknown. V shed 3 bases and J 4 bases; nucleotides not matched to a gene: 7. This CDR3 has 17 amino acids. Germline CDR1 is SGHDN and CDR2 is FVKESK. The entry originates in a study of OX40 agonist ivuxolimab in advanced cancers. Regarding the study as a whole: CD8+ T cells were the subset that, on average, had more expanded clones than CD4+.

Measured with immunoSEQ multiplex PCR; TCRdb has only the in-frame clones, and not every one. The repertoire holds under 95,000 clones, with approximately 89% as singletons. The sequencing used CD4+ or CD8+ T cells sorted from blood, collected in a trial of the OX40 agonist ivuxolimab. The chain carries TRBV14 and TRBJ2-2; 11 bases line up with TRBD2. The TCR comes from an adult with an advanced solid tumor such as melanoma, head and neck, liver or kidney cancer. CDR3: CASSHSTSGTFTGELFF. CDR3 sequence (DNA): TGTGCCAGCAGCCATTCGACTAGCGGGACATTCACCGGGGAGCTGTTTTTT.